The 22 T cell receptor beta chains in this list originate from one sample, sequenced in a study of T cell changes during pregnancy in multiple sclerosis. The method was immunoSEQ multiplex PCR; TCRdb's version includes in-frame clones alone and lacks a portion of them. The sample yields around 97,000 clones, about nine tenths seen once. Sequenced material: peripheral blood, taken in the second trimester of pregnancy. The receptors originated from a female donor in good health, enrolled as a control in a pregnancy study.

The chain combines TRBV11-2 with TRBJ1-3; no definite D call. The germline V gene has CDR1 SGHAT and CDR2 FQNNGV. The CDR3 has 17 residues. Trimming took 0 bases from V and 0 from J, leaving 12 bases between them. CDR3 amino acids: CASSLDRGSFSGNTIYF. The CDR3 DNA sequence: TGTGCCAGCAGCTTAGATCGAGGGTCATTCTCTGGAAACACCATATATTTT.

The chain couples TRBV5-5 to TRBJ1-1, with 7 bases matching TRBD1. V dropped 5 bases and J dropped 7; count of bases not matched to a gene: 14. The germline V gene has CDR1 SGHKS and CDR2 YYEKEE (reference sequence). The CDR3 contains 15 residues. The CDR3 nucleotides read TGTGCCAGCAGACCGGAGGCCTTGACAGGGAATGAAGCTTTCTTT. Protein product: CASRPEALTGNEAFF.

This chain connects TRBV6-5 to TRBJ2-2, with TRBD1 matching over 8 bases. Germline V gene sequence: CDR1 MNHEY, CDR2 SVGAGI. V lost 5 bases to trimming and J lost 3 bases; unmatched junction nucleotides: 5. The CDR3 length is 15 residues. The CDR3 reads CASSAYRGDTGELFF. DNA for the CDR3: TGTGCCAGCAGTGCATACAGGGGGGACACCGGGGAGCTGTTTTTT.

This chain links TRBV6-4 with TRBJ2-2, with D possibly TRBD2 on 5 matching bases. The CDR3 loop spans 15 amino acids. Trimming took off 0 bases at V and 1 base at J, with 6 bases between the two ends. The germline V gene has CDR1 MRHNA and CDR2 SNTAGT. The CDR3 DNA reads as TGTGCCAGCAGTGACTCCGCGGGGAACACCGGGGAGCTGTTTTTT. Translated: CASSDSAGNTGELFF.

V usage is TRBV6-5 and J usage is TRBJ2-7; tentative D call: TRBD1 (6 bases). Germline V CDR1 and CDR2: MNHEY, SVGAGI. V lost 7 bases and J lost 0, with 16 bases in between. The CDR3 extends over 15 amino acids. DNA for the CDR3: TGTGCCAGCAAGCGACCAGGGGTGGGCTCCTACGAGCAGTACTTC. Residues: CASKRPGVGSYEQYF.

The V and J genes are TRBV19 and TRBJ2-3, with TRBD1 matching 7 bases. This CDR3 is 13 amino acids long. Trimming cost V 9 bases and J 0 bases; bases outside gene matches: 3. Germline CDR1 reads LNHDA; CDR2 reads SQIVND (reference sequence). The CDR3 reads CASGTVSTDTQYF. The CDR3 DNA reads TGTGCCAGCGGGACAGTTAGCACAGATACGCAGTATTTT.

The chain is built from TRBV19 and TRBJ1-4, with TRBD1 as a possible D gene (5 bases). V lost 4 bases to trimming and J lost 8 bases, with 17 bases between them. The CDR3 runs to 15 residues. Germline CDR1 reads LNHDA; CDR2 reads SQIVND (reference sequence). CDR3 sequence: CASSTWTQEGEKLFF. The DNA of the CDR3 is TGTGCCAGTAGTACCTGGACTCAGGAGGGGGAAAAACTGTTTTTT.

The chain couples TRBV23-1 to TRBJ1-1; the D gene is possibly TRBD1 (5 bases). TRBV23-1 is given ORF status, its function remaining uncertain. Trimming took off 6 bases at V and 3 bases at J, with 20 bases between the two ends. The CDR3 consists of 16 residues. In DNA form, the CDR3 reads TGCGCCAGCAGCCCGCCCCCTCGCATGGGGCACACTGAAGCTTTCTTT. Translated, it gives CASSPPPRMGHTEAFF.

V and J are TRBV7-6 and TRBJ2-7, with a weak D call TRBD2 (5 bases). From germline, CDR1 is SGHVS and CDR2 FNYEAQ. The germline V and J ends were trimmed by 1 base and 2 bases, with 15 bases remaining between them. The CDR3 runs to 16 residues. The CDR3 region has the DNA TGTGCCAGCAGCTTAGAGGGCCTAGCCCCTCCCTACGAGCAGTACTTC. Its protein product is CASSLEGLAPPYEQYF.

This clone appeared once. The rearrangement uses TRBV19 and TRBJ1-6; TRBD1 matches 7 bases. Per the germline V gene, CDR1 is LNHDA and CDR2 is SQIVND (reference sequence). The CDR3 has 17 residues. The J segment lost 7 bases and the V segment lost 3 bases, leaving 12 bases of the junction unmatched. This CDR3 is CASSIQSRDRKNSPLHF. The DNA of the CDR3 is TGTGCCAGTAGTATCCAATCTAGGGACAGAAAGAATTCACCCCTCCACTTT.

The gene calls are TRBV6-5 and TRBJ1-2, with TRBD1 identical over 9 bases. V shed 6 bases, J shed 8 bases, and the junction held 10 bases outside the gene matches. Germline values: CDR1 MNHEY, CDR2 SVGAGI. This CDR3 is 14 amino acids long. The CDR3 loop reads CASRTGTGTKGYTF. The CDR3 DNA follows: TGTGCCAGCAGGACCGGGACAGGGACGAAAGGCTACACCTTC.

The chain joins TRBV6-6 to TRBJ1-1; 7 bases match TRBD1. V shed 5 bases, J shed 4 bases, and the junction held 13 bases outside the gene matches. Germline assignment: CDR1 MNHNY and CDR2 SVGAGI (reference sequence). The CDR3 length is 16 residues. The CDR3 protein is CASSVTDRDRSTEAFF. CDR3 DNA sequence: TGTGCCAGCAGTGTCACAGACAGGGATCGGAGCACTGAAGCTTTCTTT.

This clone was counted between two and nine times. The CDR3 region has the DNA TGTGCCAGTAACCCTACCATGGACGGGGATGGCTACACCTTC. Its protein product is CASNPTMDGDGYTF. The V and J genes are TRBV19 and TRBJ1-2, with D unresolved. Germline V gene data show CDR1 as LNHDA and CDR2 as SQIVND (reference sequence). V lost 7 bases and J lost 6, with 18 bases in between. This CDR3 region has 14 residues.

This sequence joins TRBV23-1 and TRBJ2-3; D not certain. TRBV23-1 has ORF status, its function being uncertain. Trimming left V 2 bases short and J 0 bases short, with 18 bases between. CDR3 length equals 18 residues. CDR3 coding DNA: TGCGCCAGCAGTCAAGTGCGGCAGATTTTTTCTAGCACAGATACGCAGTATTTT. Its protein product is CASSQVRQIFSSTDTQYF.

The J gene is TRBJ2-3, the V gene TRBV11-3; 9 bases agree with TRBD1. The CDR3 is 17 amino acids. From germline, CDR1 is SGHNT and CDR2 YENEEA. Losses at the gene ends were 5 bases for V and 7 bases for J; bases not matched to a gene: 16. Written as DNA, the CDR3 is TGTGCCAGCAGCCGCGGGCTAGACAGGGGGACAAAAAATACGCAGTATTTT. This codes for CASSRGLDRGTKNTQYF.

The chain uses TRBV6-9 and TRBJ1-2; D remains ambiguous. CDR3 length: 11 amino acids. Trimming cost V 6 bases and J 6 bases, with 8 bases left between them. CDR1 and CDR2 from the germline V gene are MNHGY and SVAAGI. The CDR3 is CASRTENGYTF. CDR3 nucleotides: TGTGCCAGCAGGACTGAGAATGGCTACACCTTC.

The CDR3 DNA reads TGTGCCAGCAGCCAAGGTCCCGGGACAGGTCGCTACGAGCAGTACTTC. It translates to CASSQGPGTGRYEQYF. The chain couples TRBV14 to TRBJ2-7; 8 bases are a match to TRBD1. Germline-derived CDR1 and CDR2 are SGHDN and FVKESK. The CDR3 contains 16 residues. The junction had 8 bases not matched to a gene; V was cut back by 1 base and J by 3 bases.

On this clone itself: Within the sample, other DNA sequences also encode this same CDR3. V and J are TRBV5-1 and TRBJ2-1; TRBD1 matches 9 bases. J gave up 1 base and V 4 bases, and 3 bases lay outside the gene matches. Germline V gene lookup returns CDR1 SGHRS and CDR2 YFSETQ. CDR3 length equals 15 residues. The CDR3 coding sequence is TGCGCCAGCAGCCCCGGACAGGGGTCCTACAATGAGCAGTTCTTC. Its protein product is CASSPGQGSYNEQFF. Complete variable domain (other parts from reference TRBV5-1 and TRBJ2-1): KAGVTQTPRYLIKTRGQQVTLSCSPISGHRSVSWYQQTPGQGLQFLFEYFSETQRNKGNFPGRFSGRQFSNSRSEMNVSTLELGDSALYLCASSPGQGSYNEQFFGPGTRLTVL.

The chain has TRBV10-3 and TRBJ1-1; 10 positions agree with TRBD1. Germline trimming cut 4 bases from V and 4 bases from J; bases unmatched to any gene: 6. CDR3 length: 15 residues. Germline CDR1 ENHRY, CDR2 SYGVKD. The CDR3, as DNA: TGTGCCATCAGTGGGGATAGGACAGGGGGCACTGAAGCTTTCTTT. Translated, it gives CAISGDRTGGTEAFF.

CDR3 sequence (DNA): TGTGCCAGCAGTGAAGCGTGGGGGGGAGCTTTCTTT. Translating gives CASSEAWGGAFF. The chain carries TRBV6-1 and TRBJ1-1, with TRBD1 as a possible D gene (5 bases). V lost 0 bases and J 10 bases, leaving 9 bases between the germline ends. The CDR3 is made up of 12 amino acids. CDR1 is MNHNS and CDR2 is SASEGT in the germline V gene.

V usage is TRBV5-1 and J usage is TRBJ2-1; 7 bases match TRBD1. The length of the CDR3 is 15 residues. After removal of 3 bases from V and 0 bases from J, the junction contained 3 bases not matched to a gene. Germline V CDR1 and CDR2: SGHRS, YFSETQ. The chain's CDR3 is CASSWDSSSYNEQFF. The DNA of the CDR3 is TGCGCCAGCAGCTGGGACAGCAGCTCCTACAATGAGCAGTTCTTC.

The chain employs TRBV5-1 and TRBJ2-7, with D perhaps matching TRBD1 (6 bases). The CDR3 spans 14 residues. With 1 base removed from V and 2 bases from J, the gap between germline ends came to 10 bases. CDR1 is SGHRS, CDR2 YFSETQ, per germline. The CDR3 DNA reads TGCGCCAGCAGCTTGCAGGGGCACACCTACGAGCAGTACTTC. The encoded protein is CASSLQGHTYEQYF.